A single sample is the source of the 5 T cell receptor beta chains below, sequenced in a study of shared T cell receptors in the human thymus listed by TCRdb under 2021. Libraries came from the immunoSEQ multiplex PCR assay. The immuneACCESS repertoire file appears here via TCRdb, limited to in-frame rearrangements. These files lack a portion of the clones; in checked studies, under half of the deficit traces to unresolved V genes, and the cause of the others is not known. The sample data list 600,000 to 900,000 clones, and approximately 85% of these were observed just once. The biggest ten clones account for about 0.011% of the sample. This same sample was also part of a study on human thymus T cells.

Source material: thymocytes. All receptors derive from a girl under three years old with a congenital heart defect. Donor details come from another sample of the same person, matched by shared clones.

The J gene is TRBJ2-2, the V gene TRBV7-2; no reliable D call. Germline V gene sequence: CDR1 SGHTA, CDR2 FQGNSA. This CDR3 contains 14 residues. V was trimmed by 5 bases and J by 4 bases, leaving 11 bases between them. CDR3 DNA sequence: TGTGCCAGCAGCCCCCTAGTCGGCACCGGGGAGCTGTTTTTT. It is translated as CASSPLVGTGELFF.

The V gene is TRBV11-1, the J gene TRBJ2-1; 9 bases fit TRBD2. In germline, CDR1 is SGHAT, CDR2 FQDESV (reference sequence). The V gene end was trimmed by 8 bases and the J gene end by 0 bases; junction bases not matched to a gene: 5. The length of the CDR3 is 15 residues. CDR3 coding DNA: TGTGCCAGCGGTCCAGCGGGGGGCTCCTACAATGAGCAGTTCTTC. This translates into CASGPAGGSYNEQFF.

J is TRBJ2-5 and V is TRBV27, with D perhaps matching TRBD2 (5 bases). Germline V gene lookup returns CDR1 MNHEY and CDR2 SMNVEV (reference sequence). Trimming took off 3 bases at V and 2 bases at J, with 7 bases between the two ends. This CDR3 is built from 13 residues. The CDR3 reads CASSLRAQETQYF. The CDR3 DNA follows: TGTGCCAGCAGTTTGCGGGCTCAAGAGACCCAGTACTTC.

This clone was observed once. V usage is TRBV18 and J usage is TRBJ2-3, with 7 nucleotides matching TRBD1. The CDR3 sequence is 15 residues long. Germline CDR1 and CDR2: KGHSH and LQKENI. Trimming cost V 5 bases and J 1 base; bases outside gene matches: 6. The CDR3 is CASSADRAGTDTQYF. For the CDR3, the DNA is TGTGCCAGCTCAGCCGACAGGGCCGGCACAGATACGCAGTATTTT.

This clone was seen only once. The chain recombines TRBV28 with TRBJ1-6; weak D call: TRBD1 (6 bases). Germline CDR1 and CDR2: MDHEN and SYDVKM. Trimming cost V 8 bases and J 3 bases, with 14 bases left between them. The CDR3 consists of 15 residues. This CDR3 reads CASFGGGDYNSPLHF. CDR3 in DNA: TGTGCCAGCTTCGGAGGGGGGGACTATAATTCACCCCTCCACTTT.